Each of the 14 T cell receptor beta chains below was sequenced from the same sample in a study of blood T cell repertoires in COVID-19. Measured with immunoSEQ multiplex PCR; TCRdb has only the in-frame clones, and not every one. This sample yields some 400,000 clones, of which approximately 87% are seen a single time; about 1.5% belongs to the top ten. Sequencing was carried out using PBMCs or T cells enriched from blood (not recorded which). These TCRs come from a man aged 25-45 years who had recovered from COVID-19.

In this sample, this clone turned up once. The chain carries TRBV5-1 and TRBJ1-5; D may be TRBD1 (6 bases). V was cut by 4 bases and J by 6 bases, with 14 bases left in between. Germline assignment: CDR1 SGHRS and CDR2 YFSETQ. This CDR3 contains 14 residues. CDR3 amino acids: CASSPGEFSQPQHF. DNA for the CDR3: TGCGCCAGCAGCCCAGGGGAGTTTAGTCAGCCCCAGCATTTT.

This clone has just one count. The chain carries TRBV5-1 and TRBJ2-3; D call uncertain. CDR1 and CDR2 (germline): SGHRS, YFSETQ. The V gene lost 1 base and the J gene lost 2 bases, with 8 bases spanning the gap. There are 14 residues in the CDR3. CDR3 in amino acids: CASSLSRSTDTQYF. DNA of the CDR3: TGCGCCAGCAGCTTGTCACGGTCCACAGATACGCAGTATTTT.

The chain employs TRBV18 and TRBJ2-6, with TRBD1 matching 7 bases. V was pared by 2 bases and J by 2 bases, with 3 bases of the junction left unmatched. The CDR3 contains 16 residues. Per the germline V gene, CDR1 is KGHSH and CDR2 is LQKENI. DNA for the CDR3: TGTGCCAGCTCACCATTGACAGGGACTGGGGCCAACGTCCTGACTTTC. Protein sequence: CASSPLTGTGANVLTF.

This chain uses TRBV6-2 or TRBV6-3 with TRBJ1-5; D is unresolved. V was cut by 6 bases and J by 2 bases, with 14 bases left in between. The CDR3 sequence is 15 residues long. In germline, CDR1 is MNHEY, CDR2 SVGEGT. The CDR3 reads CASSPGRGGNQPQHF. The CDR3 coding sequence is TGTGCCAGCAGCCCCGGCCGGGGAGGCAATCAGCCCCAGCATTTT.

This clone was recorded a few times. The rearrangement joins TRBV18 to TRBJ2-1; 9 nucleotides line up with TRBD2. J was trimmed by 4 bases and V by 6 bases; bases with no gene match: 7. This CDR3 region has 15 residues. CDR1 is KGHSH, CDR2 LQKENI, per germline. The DNA for the CDR3 is TGTGCCAGCTCGCCTCCGGGACTAGCTTACAATGAGCAGTTCTTC. Translation: CASSPPGLAYNEQFF.

The gene calls are TRBV14 and TRBJ1-1; D gene ambiguous. V lost 4 bases to trimming and J lost 6 bases, with 9 bases between them. This CDR3 comprises 12 residues. Germline-derived CDR1 and CDR2 are SGHDN and FVKESK. Here the CDR3 DNA reads TGTGCCAGCAGCCCAACGAGGGCTGAAGCTTTCTTT. Amino acids: CASSPTRAEAFF.

With respect to this clone: Other DNA sequences in the same sample also yield this CDR3. The V and J genes are TRBV19 and TRBJ1-1; the match to TRBD1 covers 8 bases. The CDR3 runs to 14 residues. V lost 5 bases to trimming and J lost 2 bases; unmatched junction nucleotides: 4. Germline assignment: CDR1 LNHDA and CDR2 SQIVND (reference sequence). For the CDR3, the DNA is TGTGCCAGTAGTGTTGGGACAGGAAACACTGAAGCTTTCTTT. This encodes CASSVGTGNTEAFF.

The gene calls are TRBV5-8 and TRBJ1-4; TRBD1 aligns across 12 bases. Germline V CDR1 and CDR2: SGHTS, YDEGEE. The CDR3 sequence is 16 residues long. Trimming cost V 5 bases and J 5 bases; bases outside gene matches: 7. The CDR3 sequence: CASSPGQGAVNEKLFF. CDR3 nucleotides: TGTGCCAGCAGTCCGGGACAGGGGGCAGTAAATGAAAAACTGTTTTTT.

V gene TRBV2 combines with J gene TRBJ1-2; D uncertain. The CDR3 is made up of 15 amino acids. Germline CDR1 and CDR2: SNHLY and FYNNEI. V shed 6 bases and J shed 4 bases, with 18 bases lying between them. CDR3 nucleotide sequence: TGTGCCAGCAGAAGGCAGGCTTCTAATAGCTATGGCTACACCTTC. This gives the protein CASRRQASNSYGYTF.

This clone appeared a few times. The rearrangement links TRBV7-2 to TRBJ1-5, with D maybe TRBD1 (5 bases). This CDR3 region has 15 residues. The V gene lost 0 bases and the J gene lost 4 bases, with 10 bases spanning the gap. Per the germline V gene, CDR1 is SGHTA and CDR2 is FQGNSA. CDR3 sequence reads: CASSLARSGNQPQHF. In DNA, the CDR3 is TGTGCCAGCAGCTTAGCGAGGTCAGGGAATCAGCCCCAGCATTTT.

The CDR3 DNA sequence: TGTGCCACCAGCACCCGACAGGGCAACACCGGGGAGCTGTTTTTT. Its protein is CATSTRQGNTGELFF. The rearrangement joins TRBV15 to TRBJ2-2, with 7 bases matching TRBD1. CDR1 and CDR2 from the germline V gene are LNHNV and YYDKDF (reference sequence). Losses at the gene ends were 4 bases for V and 2 bases for J; bases not matched to a gene: 4. This CDR3 is built from 15 residues.

The chain joins TRBV19 to TRBJ2-5; D may be TRBD1 (5 bases). Germline V gene lookup returns CDR1 LNHDA and CDR2 SQIVND (reference sequence). The CDR3 is made up of 14 amino acids. V lost 3 bases and J 2 bases, leaving 10 bases between the germline ends. CDR3 sequence (DNA): TGTGCCAGTAGTATGAGGACACCGCAAGAGACCCAGTACTTC. This gives the protein CASSMRTPQETQYF. The full variable domain, in which reference TRBV19 and TRBJ2-5 provide the parts outside the CDR3, is DGGITQSPKYLFRKEGQNVTLSCEQNLNHDAMYWYRQDPGQGLRLIYYSQIVNDFQKGDIAEGYSVSREKKESFPLTVTSAQKNPTAFYLCASSMRTPQETQYFGPGTRLLVL.

The genes are TRBV14 and TRBJ1-6; a possible D gene is TRBD1 (6 bases). Trimming shortened V by 2 bases and J by 1 base, and 6 bases separated the two germline ends. Germline lookup yields CDR1 SGHDN and CDR2 FVKESK. This CDR3 is 15 amino acids long. CDR3 in DNA: TGTGCCAGCAGCCAACAGGGGTCCTATAATTCACCCCTCCACTTT. Residues: CASSQQGSYNSPLHF. Full variable domain (outside the CDR3, taken from reference TRBV14 and TRBJ1-6): EAGVTQFPSHSVIEKGQTVTLRCDPISGHDNLYWYRRVMGKEIKFLLHFVKESKQDESGMPNNRFLAERTGGTYSTLKVQPAELEDSGVYFCASSQQGSYNSPLHFGNGTRLTVT.

V gene TRBV5-4 combines with J gene TRBJ1-1, with D hard to call. V was trimmed by 4 bases and J by 10 bases, leaving 17 bases between them. The CDR3 runs to 13 residues. CDR1 and CDR2 from the germline V gene are SGHNT and YYREEE (reference sequence). The CDR3 spells CASSLDREGRAFF. The CDR3 DNA reads TGTGCCAGCAGCCTAGACCGAGAGGGTAGAGCTTTCTTT.